This T cell receptor (beta chain) was identified in a study of blood T cell repertoires in COVID-19. Study-wide background: The United States, Italy and Spain provided the acute and convalescent COVID-19 samples. The cDNA or gDNA used as material had been derived from T cells, B-cell-depleted T cells, or PBMCs.

Sequencing was performed with immunoSEQ multiplex PCR; in TCRdb, only in-frame clones are kept and a portion is missing. The sample yields about 76,000 clones, over 70% seen once. This CDR3 region has 15 residues. Trimming cost V 2 bases and J 5 bases, with 14 bases left between them. Per the germline V gene, CDR1 is SGHRS and CDR2 is YFSETQ. The V gene is TRBV5-1, the J gene TRBJ2-4, with D hard to call. This TCR came from a human donor in a cohort sampled during active COVID-19. Sequencing used peripheral blood. The DNA for the CDR3 is TGCGCCAGCAGCTTCAAGTCGCCCCGAGAAAACATTCAGTACTTC. This encodes CASSFKSPRENIQYF.